Below, 22 T cell receptor beta chains from the same sample are listed, as sequenced in a study of graft-versus-host responses after intestinal transplantation. Graft-derived tissue was subjected to processing to liberate intraepithelial and lamina propria lymphocytes. Sequenced by immunoSEQ multiplex PCR; TCRdb stores in-frame clones only, minus some. The profile shows about 37,000 clones, roughly nine tenths of them singletons. Material: ileum tissue, obtained around 200 days after intestinal transplant. The receptors come from a human patient who received an intestinal transplant, so some T cells may come from the graft donor.

V gene TRBV28 combines with J gene TRBJ1-2; D is unclear. Trimming pared 5 bases from V and 8 bases from J, leaving 21 bases between. This CDR3 comprises 15 residues. The V gene's germline CDR1 is MDHEN and CDR2 SYDVKM. In DNA form, the CDR3 reads TGTGCCAGCAGTCCCCCAATAGGCCCCGCGGGGGGCTACACCTTC. It codes for CASSPPIGPAGGYTF.

V is TRBV29-1 and J is TRBJ2-1; 7 bases match TRBD1. This CDR3 contains 14 residues. Looked up from germline, CDR1 is SQVTM and CDR2 is ANQGSEA. V lost 3 bases, J lost 2 bases, and 4 bases stayed unmatched. This CDR3 is CSVETGPTYNEQFF. The CDR3 nucleotides read TGCAGCGTTGAGACAGGGCCGACCTACAATGAGCAGTTCTTC.

The chain joins TRBV7-9 to TRBJ2-1; no reliable D call. Germline V gene lookup returns CDR1 SEHNR and CDR2 FQNEAQ (reference sequence). V was clipped by 5 bases and J by 3 bases, with 8 bases between them. The CDR3 has 13 residues. The CDR3 loop reads CASSPTGYNEQFF. Written as DNA, the CDR3 is TGTGCCAGCAGCCCCACTGGCTACAATGAGCAGTTCTTC. Supplemented by reference TRBV7-9 and TRBJ2-1, the full variable domain reads DTGVSQNPRHKITKRGQNVTFRCDPISEHNRLYWYRQTLGQGPEFLTYFQNEAQLEKSRLLSDRFSAERPKGSFSTLEIQRTEQGDSAMYLCASSPTGYNEQFFGPGTRLTVL.

V usage is TRBV5-6 and J usage is TRBJ2-1; 8 bases match TRBD2. Germline assignment: CDR1 SGHDT and CDR2 YYEEEE. The length of the CDR3 is 15 residues. J lost 8 bases, V lost 2 bases, and 9 bases had no gene match. CDR3 coding DNA: TGTGCCAGCAGCTTTTTGGGACTAGGTAGGGATGAGCAGTTCTTC. This sequence encodes CASSFLGLGRDEQFF.

The chain combines TRBV19 with TRBJ2-3; unclear D gene. In germline, CDR1 is LNHDA, CDR2 SQIVND (reference sequence). The length of the CDR3 is 13 residues. V lost 7 bases to trimming and J lost 2 bases, with 10 bases between them. CDR3 sequence reads: CASTGRYTDTQYF. The CDR3 DNA reads as TGTGCCAGTACAGGACGGTACACAGATACGCAGTATTTT.

This clone has only a few counts. This chain uses TRBV7-6 with TRBJ2-7; no firm D call. The germline CDR1 and CDR2 sequences are SGHVS and FNYEAQ. CDR3 length: 13 residues. V lost 1 base and J 5 bases, leaving 9 bases between the germline ends. CDR3 nucleotide sequence: TGTGCCAGCAGCTTAGGGGGTTGGGACGAGCAGTACTTC. Its translation is CASSLGGWDEQYF.

CDR3 coding DNA: TGTGCCAGCAGCTTTATGCGGGGGGGCCCTGTAGAGACCCAGTACTTC. This codes for CASSFMRGGPVETQYF. The J gene is TRBJ2-5, the V gene TRBV7-8; 9 bases fit TRBD2. This CDR3 spans 16 amino acids. Germline V gene sequence: CDR1 SGHVS, CDR2 FQNEAQ. Trimming removed 3 bases from V and 4 bases from J; junction bases left unmatched: 9.

This chain uses TRBV9 with TRBJ2-1; D might be TRBD2 (5 bases). The CDR3 has 11 amino acids. Trimming cost V 3 bases and J 10 bases, with 8 bases left between them. Germline loops: CDR1 SGDLS, CDR2 YYNGEE. The CDR3 DNA follows: TGTGCCAGCAGCGGTCGAGGGGAGCAGTTCTTC. It translates to CASSGRGEQFF.

This clone was seen a few times. This sequence joins TRBV5-1 and TRBJ2-1, with 11 positions matching TRBD2. CDR3 length: 16 amino acids. The V segment lost 4 bases and the J segment 3 bases; nucleotides outside the gene matches: 6. CDR1 and CDR2 from the germline V gene are SGHRS and YFSETQ. The CDR3 coding sequence is TGCGCCAGCAGCAGGGATCTAGCGGGAGGCTACAATGAGCAGTTCTTC. Encoded protein: CASSRDLAGGYNEQFF. The full variable domain, rest sourced from reference TRBV5-1 and TRBJ2-1, is KAGVTQTPRYLIKTRGQQVTLSCSPISGHRSVSWYQQTPGQGLQFLFEYFSETQRNKGNFPGRFSGRQFSNSRSEMNVSTLELGDSALYLCASSRDLAGGYNEQFFGPGTRLTVL.

V gene TRBV5-1 combines with J gene TRBJ2-6, with 9 positions matching TRBD2. The CDR3 is made up of 17 amino acids. Germline V gene data show CDR1 as SGHRS and CDR2 as YFSETQ. V shed 1 base, J shed 0 bases, and the junction held 2 bases outside the gene matches. CDR3 in amino acids: CASSLRSGSSGANVLTF. The CDR3 DNA is TGCGCCAGCAGCTTGCGTAGCGGGAGCTCTGGGGCCAACGTCCTGACTTTC.

The rearrangement uses TRBV4-1 and TRBJ2-7; possible D gene TRBD1, 6 bases. Germline assignment: CDR1 MGHRA and CDR2 YSYEKL. This CDR3 has 15 residues. The germline V and J ends were trimmed by 0 bases and 5 bases, with 14 bases remaining between them. As DNA, the CDR3 is TGCGCCAGCAGCCAAGAAGGACAGATTTTCGACGAGCAGTACTTC. Its protein is CASSQEGQIFDEQYF.

This clone has only one observation. The V gene is TRBV27, the J gene TRBJ1-2; possibly TRBD1 for D (5 bases). Per the germline V gene, CDR1 is MNHEY and CDR2 is SMNVEV (reference sequence). The V end lost 5 bases, the J end lost 4 bases, and 20 bases lay between the germline ends. The CDR3 runs to 16 residues. CDR3 sequence: CASSPRRDPKSYGYTF. The CDR3 nucleotides are TGTGCCAGCAGTCCCCGTAGGGACCCGAAGAGCTATGGCTACACCTTC.

The rearrangement uses TRBV29-1 and TRBJ2-3; 9 bases map to TRBD1. The ends lost 5 bases at V and 4 bases at J; junction bases unmatched: 4. The CDR3 length is 13 residues. Germline V gene data show CDR1 as SQVTM and CDR2 as ANQGSEA. The CDR3 DNA reads as TGCAGCGTTAAACAGGGGGCGTCAGATACGCAGTATTTT. Its protein is CSVKQGASDTQYF.

The rearrangement joins TRBV21-1 to TRBJ2-1; TRBD2 reflects the table's D call only, with no check against the DNA. TRBV21-1 is recorded as a pseudogene. CDR3 length equals 18 residues. The CDR3 sequence: CASSKPWTSGPSYNEQFF. CDR3 DNA: TGTGCCAGCAGCAAACCCTGGACTAGCGGGCCCTCCTACAATGAGCAGTTCTTC.

This chain connects TRBV10-3 to TRBJ2-1; 8 bases line up with TRBD2. The CDR3 contains 15 residues. After removal of 0 bases from V and 7 bases from J, the junction contained 5 bases not matched to a gene. Germline CDR1 ENHRY, CDR2 SYGVKD. The DNA for the CDR3 is TGTGCCATCAGTGAGTCCCCGGGGGGGCTGAATGAGCAGTTCTTC. It specifies CAISESPGGLNEQFF.

The chain couples TRBV28 to TRBJ1-5, with D unresolved. The CDR3 covers 16 residues. The V end was cut by 0 bases, the J end by 5 bases, with 14 bases between. CDR1 MDHEN and CDR2 SYDVKM come from the germline V gene. The DNA for the CDR3 is TGTGCCAGCAGTTTATGGACTGGATTCTCACATCAGCCCCAGCATTTT. It yields the protein CASSLWTGFSHQPQHF.

The chain combines TRBV6-5 with TRBJ2-1, with no clear D. The germline V and J ends were trimmed by 2 bases and 8 bases, with 13 bases remaining between them. The CDR3 length is 14 residues. Germline values: CDR1 MNHEY, CDR2 SVGAGI. The CDR3 DNA is TGTGCCAGCAGTTACCCGGGTCGGAGTGATGAGCAGTTCTTC. It yields the protein CASSYPGRSDEQFF.

V and J are TRBV5-4 and TRBJ1-6; D is ambiguous. V gave up 0 bases and J gave up 9 bases, with 13 bases separating them. Germline lookup yields CDR1 SGHNT and CDR2 YYREEE (reference sequence). CDR3 length: 15 residues. The DNA for the CDR3 is TGTGCCAGCAGCTTGGACAGTTCAGAGAGTTCACCCCTCCACTTT. This encodes CASSLDSSESSPLHF.

The rearrangement links TRBV28 to TRBJ2-1; TRBD1 might be the D (6 bases). Looked up from germline, CDR1 is MDHEN and CDR2 is SYDVKM. This CDR3 contains 14 residues. V lost 6 bases and J 6 bases, leaving 15 bases between the germline ends. DNA for the CDR3: TGTGCCAGCAGAACACCACAGGGTCCCAATGAGCAGTTCTTC. Translated: CASRTPQGPNEQFF.

The chain recombines TRBV5-1 with TRBJ1-1; perhaps TRBD1 as D (5 bases). In germline, CDR1 is SGHRS, CDR2 YFSETQ. Trimming left V 5 bases short and J 4 bases short, with 12 bases between. This CDR3 has 13 amino acids. CDR3 nucleotides: TGCGCCAGCAGTTTCGGGACGATCACTGAAGCTTTCTTT. Its protein product is CASSFGTITEAFF.

This chain links TRBV2 with TRBJ2-7, with D perhaps matching TRBD2 (5 bases). This CDR3 spans 12 amino acids. Trimming pared 7 bases from V and 4 bases from J, leaving 11 bases between. Germline lookup yields CDR1 SNHLY and CDR2 FYNNEI. The CDR3 sequence is CASTDYPYEQYF. DNA of the CDR3: TGTGCCAGCACAGACTACCCATACGAGCAGTACTTC.

This chain uses TRBV25-1 with TRBJ1-1, with 7 bases identical to TRBD1. The junction had 2 bases not matched to a gene; V was cut back by 6 bases and J by 7 bases. Germline CDR1 reads MGHDK; CDR2 reads SYGVNS. The CDR3 consists of 11 residues. DNA of the CDR3: TGTGCCAGCAGGGGACAGCTTGAAGCTTTCTTT. Its translation: CASRGQLEAFF.